The 18 T cell receptor beta chains below come from one sample, sequenced in a study of shared clonotypes between healthy human individuals. TCRdb keeps only in-frame clones here, not all; method: immunoSEQ multiplex PCR. The sample consists of 2,500,000 or so clones, just over 90% of them appearing once. Sequencing used naive CD4+ T cells sorted from blood. Documented subset: CD45RA+ positively selected. The receptors originated from a man aged 18-30 years in good health.

The chain couples TRBV11-2 to TRBJ2-5, with D possibly TRBD2 on 6 matching bases. Trimming shortened V by 0 bases and J by 5 bases, and 13 bases separated the two germline ends. Germline V gene lookup returns CDR1 SGHAT and CDR2 FQNNGV. This CDR3 has 15 residues. The CDR3 is CASSLESGERETQYF. In DNA, the CDR3 is TGTGCCAGCAGCTTAGAATCGGGGGAGAGGGAGACCCAGTACTTC.

This rearrangement joins TRBV1 to TRBJ2-7; TRBD2 was called by the table and not checked on the DNA. TRBV1 is assigned pseudogene status. This CDR3 comprises 14 residues. In nucleotides, the CDR3 is TGCACCAGCAGCCTGGTAGCCGACGACTACGAGCAGTACTTC. Translated, it gives CTSSLVADDYEQYF.

A single count supports this clone. The rearrangement joins TRBV6-6 to TRBJ2-1; maybe TRBD2 (5 bases). V was clipped by 4 bases and J by 7 bases, with 11 bases between them. Per germline, CDR1 MNHNY and CDR2 SVGAGI (reference sequence). CDR3 length: 13 residues. The CDR3 region has the DNA TGTGCCAGCAGTTCGTCGGGGTATAATGAGCAGTTCTTC. Amino acids: CASSSSGYNEQFF.

This chain connects TRBV2 to TRBJ1-1; no reliable D call. In germline, CDR1 is SNHLY, CDR2 FYNNEI. The CDR3 is 15 amino acids. V lost 6 bases and J lost 1, with 15 bases in between. The DNA of the CDR3 is TGTGCCAGCAGCCCCATTTCAGCCACGAACACTGAAGCTTTCTTT. Protein product: CASSPISATNTEAFF. The full variable domain, its missing parts supplied by reference TRBV2 and TRBJ1-1, is EPEVTQTPSHQVTQMGQEVILRCVPISNHLYFYWYRQILGQKVEFLVSFYNNEISEKSEIFDDQFSVERPDGSNFTLKIRSTKLEDSAMYFCASSPISATNTEAFFGQGTRLTVV.

This chain links TRBV11-2 with TRBJ2-3; D is uncertain. The CDR3 sequence is 17 residues long. The germline V gene encodes CDR1 SGHAT and CDR2 FQNNGV. V lost 8 bases, J lost 1 base, and 22 bases lay in between. CDR3 residues: CASGRHGGKDGTDTQYF. DNA of the CDR3: TGTGCCAGCGGCCGACACGGTGGGAAGGACGGCACAGATACGCAGTATTTT.

A word on this clone: Other DNA sequences in the same sample also yield this CDR3. The chain is built from TRBV4-1 and TRBJ1-4; 7 bases align to TRBD1. Germline CDR1 MGHRA, CDR2 YSYEKL. J was trimmed by 0 bases and V by 0 bases; bases with no gene match: 1. The CDR3 is 16 amino acids. This chain's CDR3 is CASSQEGTATNEKLFF. CDR3 coding DNA: TGCGCCAGCAGCCAAGAAGGGACAGCAACTAATGAAAAACTGTTTTTT.

The genes are TRBV15 and TRBJ1-2; weak D call: TRBD1 (5 bases). Germline V gives CDR1 LNHNV, CDR2 YYDKDF (reference sequence). This CDR3 comprises 15 residues. Trimming shortened V by 0 bases and J by 7 bases, and 15 bases separated the two germline ends. The CDR3 DNA follows: TGTGCCACCAGCAGAGATCGCGCAGGGCTTGGTGGCTACACCTTC. Translation: CATSRDRAGLGGYTF.

The chain employs TRBV5-4 and TRBJ1-1; 7 bases are shared with TRBD1. The ends lost 3 bases at V and 0 bases at J; junction bases unmatched: 5. CDR3 length: 15 amino acids. Germline V lookup: CDR1 SGHNT, CDR2 YYREEE (reference sequence). CDR3 protein: CASSSLDRMNTEAFF. The CDR3 coding sequence is TGTGCCAGCAGCTCCCTGGACAGGATGAACACTGAAGCTTTCTTT. Supplemented by reference TRBV5-4 and TRBJ1-1, the full variable domain reads ETGVTQSPTHLIKTRGQQVTLRCSSQSGHNTVSWYQQALGQGPQFIFQYYREEENGRGNFPPRFSGLQFPNYSSELNVNALELDDSALYLCASSSLDRMNTEAFFGQGTRLTVV.

The chain recombines TRBV6-5 with TRBJ1-2; no clear D. Looked up from germline, CDR1 is MNHEY and CDR2 is SVGAGI. Trimming stripped 2 bases from V and 1 base from J, with 5 bases between. The CDR3 has 13 residues. As DNA, the CDR3 is TGTGCCAGCAGTTACAGATATAACTATGGCTACACCTTC. Its protein product is CASSYRYNYGYTF.

The rearrangement uses TRBV30 and TRBJ2-7, with 15 bases that match TRBD2. The CDR3 totals 17 residues. CDR1 and CDR2 (germline): GTSNPN, SVGIG (reference sequence). V lost 3 bases and J lost 6; bases outside the gene matches: 12. CDR3 amino acids: CAWSASRTSGRGREQYF. In DNA, the CDR3 is TGTGCCTGGAGCGCATCCAGGACTAGCGGGAGGGGGCGCGAGCAGTACTTC.

The chain employs TRBV5-1 and TRBJ2-1; TRBD2 aligns across 11 bases. This CDR3 contains 15 residues. The germline V gene has CDR1 SGHRS and CDR2 YFSETQ. V shed 7 bases and J 0 bases; nucleotides not matched to a gene: 3. CDR3 nucleotide sequence: TGCGCCAGCTTCACTAGCGGGAGCTCCTACAATGAGCAGTTCTTC. As protein: CASFTSGSSYNEQFF.

V usage is TRBV19 and J usage is TRBJ1-5, with 12 bases matching TRBD1. The CDR3 has 17 amino acids. V trimming: 9 bases; J trimming: 0 bases; junction bases outside the gene matches: 9. Germline values: CDR1 LNHDA, CDR2 SQIVND (reference sequence). This chain's CDR3 is CASTGQGADYSNQPQHF. The CDR3 DNA is TGTGCCAGCACGGGACAGGGGGCTGACTATAGCAATCAGCCCCAGCATTTT.

V usage is TRBV5-1 and J usage is TRBJ2-3; D possibly corresponds to TRBD2 (5 bases). This CDR3 is built from 15 residues. Germline V gene sequence: CDR1 SGHRS, CDR2 YFSETQ. V was clipped by 4 bases and J by 1 base, with 13 bases between them. The CDR3 is CASSHGSDRTDTQYF. Written as DNA, the CDR3 is TGCGCCAGCAGCCACGGTAGCGACCGCACAGATACGCAGTATTTT.

V is TRBV2 and J is TRBJ1-2; 9 bases match TRBD1. V shed 5 bases, J shed 2 bases, and the junction held 6 bases outside the gene matches. The CDR3 consists of 15 residues. Germline CDR1 and CDR2: SNHLY and FYNNEI. The CDR3 DNA sequence: TGTGCCAGCAGTCAAAAACAGGGGGCCAACTATGGCTACACCTTC. This codes for CASSQKQGANYGYTF.

V usage is TRBV5-1 and J usage is TRBJ1-1; 7 bases agree with TRBD1. V shed 4 bases and J 1 base; nucleotides not matched to a gene: 10. In germline, CDR1 is SGHRS, CDR2 YFSETQ. The CDR3 covers 16 residues. The CDR3 DNA reads as TGCGCCAGCAGCCCGAGGGAAAGGGGGCAGAACACTGAAGCTTTCTTT. Its protein is CASSPRERGQNTEAFF.

This clone was detected a few times. The chain combines TRBV11-2 with TRBJ2-1; D is unclear. The CDR3 length is 13 residues. The V and J ends lost 2 bases and 4 bases respectively, with 6 bases between them. Germline values: CDR1 SGHAT, CDR2 FQNNGV. CDR3 protein: CASSLNGYNEQFF. In DNA, the CDR3 is TGTGCCAGCAGCTTAAACGGATACAATGAGCAGTTCTTC. Using reference TRBV11-2 and TRBJ2-1 for the parts outside the CDR3, the full variable domain is EAGVAQSPRYKIIEKRQSVAFWCNPISGHATLYWYQQILGQGPKLLIQFQNNGVVDDSQLPKDRFSAERLKGVDSTLKIQPAKLEDSAVYLCASSLNGYNEQFFGPGTRLTVL.

This clone was seen only once. The chain is built from TRBV2 and TRBJ2-7; D remains unclear. The CDR3 is 14 residues long. Germline V gene sequence: CDR1 SNHLY, CDR2 FYNNEI. The V end was cut by 0 bases, the J end by 1 base, with 7 bases between. The CDR3 region is CASSEAYYSYEQYF. CDR3 sequence (DNA): TGTGCCAGCAGTGAAGCGTACTATTCCTACGAGCAGTACTTC.

The J gene is TRBJ1-1, the V gene TRBV15; a weak D match, TRBD1 (5 bases). Germline CDR1 and CDR2: LNHNV and YYDKDF (reference sequence). This CDR3 has 17 residues. Trimming pared 3 bases from V and 5 bases from J, leaving 22 bases between. DNA of the CDR3: TGTGCCACCAGCAGGACTGGGGGTGGGCAGGGACGGACTGAAGCTTTCTTT. As protein: CATSRTGGGQGRTEAFF.